The 2 T cell receptor beta chains reported below all come from one sample, sequenced in a study of T cells in Graves' hyperthyroidism and ophthalmopathy. The TCR beta CDR3 regions underwent amplification using RNA transcripts as the source. Researchers ran a first-round RT-PCR on the TCR CDR3 using the HTBI primer set. In TCRdb, the multiplex PCR reads were re-called with MiXCR into one record per CDR3 protein. The table includes about 350,000 distinct CDR3 sequences, 15% to 20% detected once. The sequenced material came from blood. Every receptor here comes from a woman in her 40s with Graves' ophthalmopathy.

In this sample, this clonotype turned up once. The chain has TRBV30 and TRBJ1-2, with TRBD1 as a possible D gene (5 bases). CDR3 length: 15 residues. Looked up from germline, CDR1 is GTSNPN and CDR2 is SVGIG (reference sequence). The V end lost 6 bases, the J end lost 1 base, and 18 bases lay between the germline ends. In nucleotides, the CDR3 is TGTGCCTGCGTAGGGGAACATACGTATAACTATGGCTACACCTTC. It specifies CACVGEHTYNYGYTF.

This chain joins TRBV28 and TRBJ2-7; a possible D gene is TRBD2 (6 bases). V was trimmed by 1 base and J by 1 base, leaving 8 bases between them. Per germline, CDR1 MDHEN and CDR2 SYDVKM. This CDR3 region has 14 residues. In DNA form, the CDR3 reads TGTGCCAGCAGTTTATTTCGGGAGTCCTACGAGCAGTACTTC. Protein sequence: CASSLFRESYEQYF. The variable domain in full, completed from reference TRBV28 and TRBJ2-7, reads DVKVTQSSRYLVKRTGEKVFLECVQDMDHENMFWYRQDPGLGLRLIYFSYDVKMKEKGDIPEGYSVSREKKERFSLILESASTNQTSMYLCASSLFRESYEQYFGPGTRLTVT.